This TCR beta chain was found in a study of T cells in Graves' hyperthyroidism and ophthalmopathy. Using RNA transcripts as the source, TCR beta CDR3 regions were amplified. First-round RT-PCR with HTBI primers amplified the TCR CDR3 region. One entry per CDR3 protein results from TCRdb running MiXCR on the multiplex PCR reads. The sample yields 380,000 or so distinct CDR3 sequences, approximately 13% seen once. At least ten counts were recorded for this clonotype. Its target is not known. Study conclusions and caveats: Ophthalmopathy onset followed model prediction by a median about seven months. Most thyroid-expanded clonotypes above 0.001 were also found in blood.

CDR1 is SGHVS and CDR2 is FQNEAQ in the germline V gene. The CDR3 contains 17 residues. The V end was cut by 1 base, the J end by 6 bases, with 21 bases between. Recently diagnosed hyperthyroidism of less than 2 months' duration affected patients aged 18 to 65. Orbital computed tomography and thyroid ultrasound, together with serum TRAb and thyroxine and clinical symptoms, were used for diagnoses. This sequence was found in a man between 25 and 39 years old with Graves' hyperthyroidism that later progressed to Graves' ophthalmopathy. The sequenced sample consisted of blood. The rearrangement joins TRBV7-8 to TRBJ1-2, with D perhaps matching TRBD1 (5 bases). This CDR3 reads CASSLGPGLESMHGYTF. CDR3 in DNA: TGTGCCAGCAGCTTAGGACCGGGACTGGAGAGCATGCATGGCTACACCTTC. Together with reference TRBV7-8 and TRBJ1-2, the CDR3 gives the full variable domain: GAGVSQSPRYKVAKRGQDVALRCDPISGHVSLFWYQQALGQGPEFLTYFQNEAQLDKSGLPSDRFFAERPEGSVSTLKIQRTQQEDSAVYLCASSLGPGLESMHGYTFGSGTRLTVV.